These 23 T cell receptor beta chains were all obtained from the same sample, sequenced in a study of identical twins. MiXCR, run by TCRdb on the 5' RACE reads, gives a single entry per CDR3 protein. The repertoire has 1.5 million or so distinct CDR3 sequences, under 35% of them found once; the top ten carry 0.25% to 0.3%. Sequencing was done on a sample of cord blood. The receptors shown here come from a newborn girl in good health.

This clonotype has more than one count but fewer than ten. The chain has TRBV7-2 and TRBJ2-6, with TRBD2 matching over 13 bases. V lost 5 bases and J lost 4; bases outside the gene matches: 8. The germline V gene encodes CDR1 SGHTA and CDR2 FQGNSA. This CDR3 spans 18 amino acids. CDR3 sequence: CASSQLAGGPPGANVLTF. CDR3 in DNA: TGTGCCAGCAGCCAACTAGCGGGGGGGCCCCCAGGGGCCAACGTCCTGACTTTC. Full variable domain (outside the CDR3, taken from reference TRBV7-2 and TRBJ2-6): GAGVSQSPSNKVTEKGKDVELRCDPISGHTALYWYRQSLGQGLEFLIYFQGNSAPDKSGLPSDRFSAERTGGSVSTLTIQRTQQEDSAVYLCASSQLAGGPPGANVLTFGAGSRLTVL.

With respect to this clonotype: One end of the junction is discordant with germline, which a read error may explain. CDR3 sequence reads: CSARGSSGSYEQYF. The CDR3 bases are TGCAGCGCTAGGGGGAGTAGCGGGAGTTACGAGCAGTACTTC. The rearrangement links TRBV20-1 to TRBJ2-7; 9 bases match TRBD2. Germline V gives CDR1 DFQATT, CDR2 SNEGSKA (reference sequence). CDR3 length equals 14 residues.

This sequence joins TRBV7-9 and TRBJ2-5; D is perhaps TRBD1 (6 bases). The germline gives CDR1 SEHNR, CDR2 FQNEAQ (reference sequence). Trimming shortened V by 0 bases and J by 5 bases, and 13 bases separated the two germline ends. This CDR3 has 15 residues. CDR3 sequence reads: CASSLALGDRETQYF. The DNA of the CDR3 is TGTGCCAGCAGCTTAGCGCTTGGAGACAGGGAGACCCAGTACTTC.

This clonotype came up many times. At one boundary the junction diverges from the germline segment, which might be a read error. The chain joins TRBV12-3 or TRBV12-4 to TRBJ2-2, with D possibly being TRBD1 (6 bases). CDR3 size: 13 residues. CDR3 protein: CASSLGGTGELFF. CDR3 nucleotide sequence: TGTGCCAGCAGCTTAGGGGGCACCGGGGAGCTGTTTTTT.

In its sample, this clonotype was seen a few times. The CDR3 DNA follows: TGTGCCATCAGTGAGTCGGGGGGGCACTATGGCTACACCTTC. It translates to CAISESGGHYGYTF. The chain has TRBV10-3 and TRBJ1-2; weak D call: TRBD1 (6 bases). The germline V and J ends were trimmed by 0 bases and 3 bases, with 8 bases remaining between them. Germline loops: CDR1 ENHRY, CDR2 SYGVKD. This CDR3 is built from 14 residues.

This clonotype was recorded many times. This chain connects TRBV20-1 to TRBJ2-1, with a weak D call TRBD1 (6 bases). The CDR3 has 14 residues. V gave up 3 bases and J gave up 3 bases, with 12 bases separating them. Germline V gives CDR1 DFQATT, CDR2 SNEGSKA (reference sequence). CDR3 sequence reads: CSASQGRSYNEQFF. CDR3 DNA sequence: TGCAGTGCTAGTCAGGGGCGCAGCTACAATGAGCAGTTCTTC.

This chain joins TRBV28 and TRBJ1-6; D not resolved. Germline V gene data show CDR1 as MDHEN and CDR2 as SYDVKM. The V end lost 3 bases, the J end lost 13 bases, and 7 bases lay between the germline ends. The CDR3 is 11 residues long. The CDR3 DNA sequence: TGTGCCAGCAGTTTCCCCTTTCCCCTCCACTTT. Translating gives CASSFPFPLHF. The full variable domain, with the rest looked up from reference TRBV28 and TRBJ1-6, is DVKVTQSSRYLVKRTGEKVFLECVQDMDHENMFWYRQDPGLGLRLIYFSYDVKMKEKGDIPEGYSVSREKKERFSLILESASTNQTSMYLCASSFPFPLHFGNGTRLTVT.

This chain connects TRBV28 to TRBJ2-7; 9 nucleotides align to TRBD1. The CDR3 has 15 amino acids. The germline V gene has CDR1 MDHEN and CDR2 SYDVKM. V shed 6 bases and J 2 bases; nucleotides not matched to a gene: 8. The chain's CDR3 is CASRSPGQGTYEQYF. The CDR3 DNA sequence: TGTGCCAGCAGATCCCCCGGACAGGGGACCTACGAGCAGTACTTC.

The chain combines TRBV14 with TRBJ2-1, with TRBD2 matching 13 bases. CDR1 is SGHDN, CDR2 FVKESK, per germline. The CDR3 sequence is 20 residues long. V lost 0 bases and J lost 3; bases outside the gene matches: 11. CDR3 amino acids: CASSQDEGGLAGASYNEQFF. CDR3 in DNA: TGTGCCAGCAGCCAAGATGAGGGCGGACTAGCGGGAGCCAGCTACAATGAGCAGTTCTTC.

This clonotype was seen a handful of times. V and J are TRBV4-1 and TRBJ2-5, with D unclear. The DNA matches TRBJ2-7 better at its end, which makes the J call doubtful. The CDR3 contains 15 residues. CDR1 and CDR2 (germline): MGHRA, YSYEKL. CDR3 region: CASSQGMAVPYEQYF. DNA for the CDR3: TGCGCCAGCAGCCAAGGGATGGCAGTTCCGTACGAGCAGTACTTC.

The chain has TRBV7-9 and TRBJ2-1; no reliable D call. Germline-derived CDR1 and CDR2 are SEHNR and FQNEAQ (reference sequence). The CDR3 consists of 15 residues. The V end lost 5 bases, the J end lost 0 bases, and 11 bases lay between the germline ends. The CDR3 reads CASSLHLNSYNEQFF. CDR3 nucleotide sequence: TGTGCCAGCAGCCTACATCTAAACTCCTACAATGAGCAGTTCTTC.

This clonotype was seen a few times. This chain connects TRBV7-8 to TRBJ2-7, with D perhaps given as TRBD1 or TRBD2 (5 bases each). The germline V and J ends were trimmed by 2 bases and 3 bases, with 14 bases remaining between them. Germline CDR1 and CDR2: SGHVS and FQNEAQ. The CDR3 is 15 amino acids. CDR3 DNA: TGTGCCAGCAGCTTAATCCTAGCAACAGGCTACGAGCAGTACTTC. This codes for CASSLILATGYEQYF. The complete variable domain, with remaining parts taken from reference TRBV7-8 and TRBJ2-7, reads GAGVSQSPRYKVAKRGQDVALRCDPISGHVSLFWYQQALGQGPEFLTYFQNEAQLDKSGLPSDRFFAERPEGSVSTLKIQRTQQEDSAVYLCASSLILATGYEQYFGPGTRLTVT.

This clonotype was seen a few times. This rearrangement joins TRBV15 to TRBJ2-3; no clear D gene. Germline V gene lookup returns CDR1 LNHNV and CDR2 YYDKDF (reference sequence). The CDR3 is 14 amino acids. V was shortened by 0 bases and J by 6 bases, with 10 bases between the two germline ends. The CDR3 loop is CATSRDTWVDTQYF. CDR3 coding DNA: TGTGCCACCAGCAGAGATACATGGGTGGATACGCAGTATTTT.

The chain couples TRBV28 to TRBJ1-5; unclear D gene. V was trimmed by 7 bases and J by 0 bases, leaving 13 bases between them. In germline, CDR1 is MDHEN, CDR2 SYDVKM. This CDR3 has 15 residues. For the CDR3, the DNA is TGTGCCAGCACCCTAGGGATATATAGCAATCAGCCCCAGCATTTT. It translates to CASTLGIYSNQPQHF.

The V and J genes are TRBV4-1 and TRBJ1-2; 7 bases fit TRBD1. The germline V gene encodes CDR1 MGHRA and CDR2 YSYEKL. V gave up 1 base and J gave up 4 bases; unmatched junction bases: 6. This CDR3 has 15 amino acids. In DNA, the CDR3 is TGCGCCAGCAGCCAAGGGCAGGGGGTTACCTATGGCTACACCTTC. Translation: CASSQGQGVTYGYTF.

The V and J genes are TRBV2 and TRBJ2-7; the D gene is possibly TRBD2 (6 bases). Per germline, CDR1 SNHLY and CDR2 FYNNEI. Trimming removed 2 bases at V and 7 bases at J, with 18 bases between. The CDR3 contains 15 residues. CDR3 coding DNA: TGTGCCAGCAGTGAAATCGGGAGCGTGGGTAATGAGCAGTACTTC. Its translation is CASSEIGSVGNEQYF. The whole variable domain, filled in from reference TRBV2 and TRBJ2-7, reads EPEVTQTPSHQVTQMGQEVILRCVPISNHLYFYWYRQILGQKVEFLVSFYNNEISEKSEIFDDQFSVERPDGSNFTLKIRSTKLEDSAMYFCASSEIGSVGNEQYFGPGTRLTVT.

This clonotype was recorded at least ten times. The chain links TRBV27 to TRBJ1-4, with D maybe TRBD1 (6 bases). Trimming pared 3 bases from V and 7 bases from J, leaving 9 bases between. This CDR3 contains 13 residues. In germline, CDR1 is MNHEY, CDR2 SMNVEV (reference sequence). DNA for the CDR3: TGTGCCAGCAGTTTGCGAGGGGGTGAAAAACTGTTTTTT. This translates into CASSLRGGEKLFF.

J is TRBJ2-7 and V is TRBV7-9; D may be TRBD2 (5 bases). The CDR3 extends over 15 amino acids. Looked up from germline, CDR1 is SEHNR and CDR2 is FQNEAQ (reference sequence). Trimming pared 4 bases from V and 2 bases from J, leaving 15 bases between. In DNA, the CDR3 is TGTGCCAGCAGCTCAGCCACTAGGTTGGCCTACGAGCAGTACTTC. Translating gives CASSSATRLAYEQYF. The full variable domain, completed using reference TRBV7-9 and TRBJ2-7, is DTGVSQNPRHKITKRGQNVTFRCDPISEHNRLYWYRQTLGQGPEFLTYFQNEAQLEKSRLLSDRFSAERPKGSFSTLEIQRTEQGDSAMYLCASSSATRLAYEQYFGPGTRLTVT.

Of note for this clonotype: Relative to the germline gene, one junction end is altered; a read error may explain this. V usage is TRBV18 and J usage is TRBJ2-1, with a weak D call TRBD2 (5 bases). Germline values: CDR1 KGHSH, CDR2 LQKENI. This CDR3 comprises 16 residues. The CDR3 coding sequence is TGTGCCAGCTCATCAAGGACTCGAGTCTACTACAATGAGCAGTCCTTC. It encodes CASSSRTRVYYNEQSF.

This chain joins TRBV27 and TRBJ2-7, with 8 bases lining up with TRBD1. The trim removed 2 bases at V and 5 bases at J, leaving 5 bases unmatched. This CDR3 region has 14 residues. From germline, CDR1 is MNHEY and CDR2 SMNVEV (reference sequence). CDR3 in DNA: TGTGCCAGCAGTTTACAGGGGGCATCAGACGAGCAGTACTTC. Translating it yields CASSLQGASDEQYF.

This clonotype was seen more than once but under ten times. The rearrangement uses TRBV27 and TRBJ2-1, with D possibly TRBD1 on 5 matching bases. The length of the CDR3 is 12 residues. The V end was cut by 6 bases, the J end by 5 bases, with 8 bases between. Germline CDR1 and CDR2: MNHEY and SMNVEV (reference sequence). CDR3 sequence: CASRGPDNEQFF. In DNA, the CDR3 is TGTGCCAGCAGGGGGCCCGACAATGAGCAGTTCTTC.

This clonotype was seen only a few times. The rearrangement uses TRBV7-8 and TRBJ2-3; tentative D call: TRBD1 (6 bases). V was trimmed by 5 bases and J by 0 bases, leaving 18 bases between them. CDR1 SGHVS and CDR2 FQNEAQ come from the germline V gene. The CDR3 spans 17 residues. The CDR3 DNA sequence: TGTGCCAGCAGCAGCTACCACAGGGTCCATAGCACAGATACGCAGTATTTT. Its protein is CASSSYHRVHSTDTQYF.

The CDR3 nucleotides read TGTGCCAGCAGTGGCGGGACTAGCGGGAGACAAGAGACCCAGTACTTC. This sequence encodes CASSGGTSGRQETQYF. The chain uses TRBV28 and TRBJ2-5; 14 bases map to TRBD2. The CDR3 extends over 16 amino acids. Germline values: CDR1 MDHEN, CDR2 SYDVKM. The junction had 4 bases not matched to a gene; V was cut back by 5 bases and J by 2 bases. Combining the CDR3 with reference TRBV28 and TRBJ2-5 gives the whole variable domain DVKVTQSSRYLVKRTGEKVFLECVQDMDHENMFWYRQDPGLGLRLIYFSYDVKMKEKGDIPEGYSVSREKKERFSLILESASTNQTSMYLCASSGGTSGRQETQYFGPGTRLLVL.